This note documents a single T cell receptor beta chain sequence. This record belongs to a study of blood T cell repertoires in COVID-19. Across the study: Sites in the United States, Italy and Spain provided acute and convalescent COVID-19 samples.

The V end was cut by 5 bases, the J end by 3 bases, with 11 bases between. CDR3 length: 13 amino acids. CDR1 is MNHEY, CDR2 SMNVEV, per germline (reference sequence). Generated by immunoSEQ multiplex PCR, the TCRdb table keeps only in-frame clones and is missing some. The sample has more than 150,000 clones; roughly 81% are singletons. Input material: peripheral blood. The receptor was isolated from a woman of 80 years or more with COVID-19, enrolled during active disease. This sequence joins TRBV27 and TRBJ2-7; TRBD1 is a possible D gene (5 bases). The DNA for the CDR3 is TGTGCCAGCAGTCCAGGGCATTACTACGAGCAGTACTTC. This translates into CASSPGHYYEQYF.